This T cell receptor beta chain was sequenced in a study of blood T cell repertoires in COVID-19. Study as a whole: The samples span acute and convalescent COVID-19 from the United States, Italy and Spain. PBMCs, B-cell-depleted T cells, or T cells were the source of the cDNA or gDNA that made up the material.

This CDR3 has 12 residues. Germline-derived CDR1 and CDR2 are LNHNV and YYDKDF (reference sequence). V gave up 3 bases and J gave up 6 bases, with 5 bases separating them. Original data processing: By means of reference gene primer amplification, nucleated cell counts were estimated. The repertoire was sequenced with immunoSEQ multiplex PCR; TCRdb's copy has only in-frame clones and lacks some. The V and J calls and clone size are taken from that table; D and trimming were inferred from the DNA. This sample has 150,000 to 200,000 clones; roughly 80% occur once, and the top ten carry 17%. The sequence derives from a man between 60 and 75 years old with active or convalescent COVID-19. Sequences were obtained from peripheral blood. J is TRBJ2-2 and V is TRBV15; D is uncertain. This chain's CDR3 is CATSRVAGELFF. The CDR3 DNA follows: TGTGCCACCAGCAGGGTAGCCGGGGAGCTGTTTTTT. Based on the CDR3 plus reference TRBV15 and TRBJ2-2, the full variable domain is DAMVIQNPRYQVTQFGKPVTLSCSQTLNHNVMYWYQQKSSQAPKLLFHYYDKDFNNEADTPDNFQSRRPNTSFCFLDIRSPGLGDTAMYLCATSRVAGELFFGEGSRLTVL.